Presented here are 20 T cell receptor beta chains from one specimen sequenced in a study of T cells in Graves' hyperthyroidism and ophthalmopathy. Template material for amplifying TCR beta CDR3 regions consisted of RNA transcripts. Primed by the HTBI set, a first-round RT-PCR was run on the TCR CDR3. MiXCR was run by TCRdb on the multiplex PCR reads, yielding one entry per CDR3 protein. In the table there are 450,000 to 700,000 distinct CDR3 sequences, around 45% of which are singletons. Specimen: peripheral blood or thyroid tissue (not recorded which). These receptors all stem from an adult woman with Graves' disease, either hyperthyroidism or ophthalmopathy (not recorded which).

This clonotype was detected many times. The V gene is TRBV20-1, the J gene TRBJ1-1; maybe TRBD1 (5 bases). This CDR3 spans 15 amino acids. Germline-derived CDR1 and CDR2 are DFQATT and SNEGSKA (reference sequence). The CDR3 here is CSAVPGRGWATEAFF. CDR3 coding DNA: TGCAGCGCAGTCCCGGGACGAGGATGGGCGACTGAAGCTTTCTTT.

This chain joins TRBV20-1 and TRBJ2-5; 8 nucleotides match TRBD2. The DNA end is a closer match to TRBJ2-7, so the J assignment may be wrong. This CDR3 spans 12 amino acids. Germline V gives CDR1 DFQATT, CDR2 SNEGSKA (reference sequence). The CDR3 DNA reads TGCAGTGTCCGGGAGGGCCATTACGAGCAGTACTTC. It codes for CSVREGHYEQYF.

This clonotype was recorded at least ten times. The CDR3 sequence: CASRRSDNYGYTF. The CDR3 DNA sequence: TGTGCCAGCAGGCGGTCGGATAACTATGGCTACACCTTC. The rearrangement joins TRBV6-5 to TRBJ1-2; D is unclear. This CDR3 is built from 13 residues. With 6 bases removed from V and 1 base from J, the gap between germline ends came to 9 bases. CDR1 is MNHEY and CDR2 is SVGAGI in the germline V gene.

This chain connects TRBV7-8 to TRBJ1-6, with D perhaps matching TRBD1 (6 bases). CDR1 is SGHVS, CDR2 FQNEAQ, per germline. The CDR3 covers 13 residues. Trimming took off 7 bases at V and 10 bases at J, with 14 bases between the two ends. The CDR3 loop reads CASTGTQPSPLHF. CDR3 nucleotide sequence: TGTGCCAGCACCGGGACACAGCCCTCACCCCTCCACTTT.

J is TRBJ1-2 and V is TRBV7-9, with D possibly TRBD1 on 5 matching bases. Germline values: CDR1 SEHNR, CDR2 FQNEAQ (reference sequence). The CDR3 is made up of 14 amino acids. The germline V and J ends were trimmed by 5 bases and 4 bases, with 14 bases remaining between them. This CDR3 is CASSGQDSPYGYTF. The CDR3 DNA sequence: TGTGCCAGCAGCGGACAAGACAGCCCCTATGGCTACACCTTC.

This clonotype occurred a few times. J is TRBJ2-3 and V is TRBV24-1; D is unresolved. Germline CDR1 reads KGHDR; CDR2 reads SFDVKD. Trimming took off 0 bases at V and 6 bases at J, with 9 bases between the two ends. The CDR3 loop spans 14 amino acids. CDR3 sequence reads: CATSDLSPGDTQYF. For the CDR3, the DNA is TGTGCCACCAGTGATTTGAGTCCCGGGGATACGCAGTATTTT.

V usage is TRBV7-2 and J usage is TRBJ1-6; tentative D call: TRBD1 (6 bases). CDR1 is SGHTA, CDR2 FQGNSA, per germline. V gave up 5 bases and J gave up 9 bases, with 14 bases separating them. This CDR3 is 14 amino acids long. CDR3 sequence (DNA): TGTGCCAGCAGCCGCAAAGGGGGAATTTCACCCCTCCACTTT. Protein sequence: CASSRKGGISPLHF.

The V gene is TRBV2, the J gene TRBJ1-5; D is ambiguous. There are 13 residues in the CDR3. CDR1 is SNHLY, CDR2 FYNNEI, per germline. V was cut by 6 bases and J by 11 bases, with 17 bases left in between. The DNA of the CDR3 is TGTGCCAGCAGCGGGATCCTACAAGAGACCCAGCATTTT. It codes for CASSGILQETQHF.

This clonotype turned up a few times. This sequence joins TRBV24-1 and TRBJ1-5; D remains ambiguous. Germline V lookup: CDR1 KGHDR, CDR2 SFDVKD. V lost 3 bases and J lost 11, with 10 bases in between. This CDR3 is 12 amino acids long. CDR3 loop: CATSDGTRTQHF. CDR3 coding DNA: TGTGCCACCAGTGATGGAACTAGGACCCAGCATTTT.

The V call is TRBV19, the J call TRBJ2-5; no reliable D call. V was pared by 5 bases and J by 9 bases, with 19 bases between. The CDR3 consists of 14 residues. The germline CDR1 and CDR2 sequences are LNHDA and SQIVND (reference sequence). The CDR3: CASSRISSNQPQYF. The DNA of the CDR3 is TGTGCCAGTAGTCGCATATCGAGCAATCAGCCCCAGTACTTC.

This clonotype has ten or more counts. The chain uses TRBV7-9 and TRBJ1-1; D ambiguous. This CDR3 comprises 15 residues. Per germline, CDR1 SEHNR and CDR2 FQNEAQ (reference sequence). The germline V and J ends were trimmed by 1 base and 5 bases, with 14 bases remaining between them. CDR3 nucleotides: TGTGCCAGCAGCTTAGGGGATTGGCGGCAGACTGAAGCTTTCTTT. This codes for CASSLGDWRQTEAFF.

The chain is built from TRBV5-1 and TRBJ1-1; 8 bases match TRBD1. This CDR3 region has 17 residues. V trimming: 3 bases; J trimming: 0 bases; junction bases outside the gene matches: 10. Germline V gene data show CDR1 as SGHRS and CDR2 as YFSETQ. CDR3 residues: CASSSPGQGLMNTEAFF. CDR3 DNA: TGCGCCAGCAGCTCACCCGGACAGGGACTGATGAACACTGAAGCTTTCTTT.

This clonotype was observed many times. The rearrangement joins TRBV20-1 to TRBJ2-5; D may be TRBD2 (6 bases). The germline CDR1 and CDR2 sequences are DFQATT and SNEGSKA (reference sequence). Deletions cut 3 bases from V and 1 base from J, with 12 bases between. The CDR3 has 14 residues. Here the CDR3 DNA reads TGCAGTGCTAGGATAGCGGCCACCCAAGAGACCCAGTACTTC. Protein sequence: CSARIAATQETQYF.

This clonotype was recorded a few times. The chain uses TRBV10-3 and TRBJ2-7; D not certain. Germline V gene data show CDR1 as ENHRY and CDR2 as SYGVKD. The CDR3 is 14 residues long. The V end lost 2 bases, the J end lost 6 bases, and 14 bases lay between the germline ends. The CDR3 nucleotides are TGTGCCATCAGTGAGCGGTCGGGCAGGACCGAGCAGTACTTC. Translating gives CAISERSGRTEQYF.

This chain connects TRBV20-1 to TRBJ1-2; D is possibly TRBD1 (5 bases). This CDR3 spans 13 amino acids. The germline CDR1 and CDR2 sequences are DFQATT and SNEGSKA (reference sequence). V was cut by 7 bases and J by 2 bases, with 14 bases left in between. The CDR3 DNA reads TGCAGTGTACCGGGGGTCCGGAACTATGGCTACACCTTC. The encoded protein is CSVPGVRNYGYTF.

This chain links TRBV7-2 with TRBJ1-2, with TRBD1 matching 7 bases. Losses at the gene ends were 5 bases for V and 7 bases for J; bases not matched to a gene: 13. The CDR3 contains 15 residues. Germline CDR1 and CDR2: SGHTA and FQGNSA. CDR3 loop: CASSRTGDRVGGYTF. The CDR3 nucleotides read TGTGCCAGCAGCCGTACAGGGGATCGGGTCGGTGGCTACACCTTC.

This clonotype has at least ten counts. The chain is built from TRBV11-3 and TRBJ2-2, with TRBD2 identical over 9 bases. Germline V gene lookup returns CDR1 SGHNT and CDR2 YENEEA. The CDR3 has 16 amino acids. V was clipped by 5 bases and J by 1 base; unmatched bases: 5. The CDR3 is CASSQSGRMNTGELFF. In DNA form, the CDR3 reads TGTGCCAGCAGCCAGAGCGGGAGGATGAACACCGGGGAGCTGTTTTTT.

This clonotype has at least ten counts. The V gene is TRBV20-1, the J gene TRBJ2-7, with D perhaps TRBD1 or TRBD2 (5 bases each). Germline V lookup: CDR1 DFQATT, CDR2 SNEGSKA (reference sequence). The CDR3 covers 13 residues. Trimming stripped 6 bases from V and 3 bases from J, with 15 bases between. DNA for the CDR3: TGCAGTGCGGGCGTTGGGACCCGCTACGAGCAGTACTTC. Its protein is CSAGVGTRYEQYF.

This rearrangement joins TRBV29-1 to TRBJ1-2, with 12 bases fitting TRBD1. The CDR3 extends over 16 amino acids. Germline CDR1 is SQVTM and CDR2 is ANQGSEA. Trimming cost V 1 base and J 4 bases; bases outside gene matches: 7. The CDR3 coding sequence is TGCAGCGTTGAAGGGGACAGGGGGCTTTGGGGCTATGGCTACACCTTC. Protein: CSVEGDRGLWGYGYTF.

This clonotype turned up a few times. CDR3 coding DNA: TGCAGTGCTAGTAACCAAGAGACCCAGTACTTC. It specifies CSASNQETQYF. The chain uses TRBV20-1 and TRBJ2-5; D is unresolved. V was cut by 3 bases and J by 0 bases, with 2 bases left in between. This CDR3 region has 11 residues. Germline CDR1 reads DFQATT; CDR2 reads SNEGSKA (reference sequence).